The 22 T cell receptor beta chains below come from one sample, sequenced in a study of blood T cell repertoires in COVID-19. Sequenced by immunoSEQ multiplex PCR; TCRdb stores in-frame clones only, minus some. The sample contains 150,000 to 170,000 clones, roughly 80% of which appear only once. Input material: peripheral blood. Source of these receptors: a woman aged 55-70 years with acute or convalescent COVID-19.

The chain couples TRBV6-5 to TRBJ2-5, with TRBD2 matching 11 bases. The CDR3 is 15 amino acids. The junction had 6 bases not matched to a gene; V was cut back by 7 bases and J by 2 bases. Germline V gives CDR1 MNHEY, CDR2 SVGAGI. The CDR3 sequence: CASTGGTSGQETQYF. For the CDR3, the DNA is TGTGCCAGCACGGGTGGGACTAGCGGACAAGAGACCCAGTACTTC.

The chain uses TRBV2 and TRBJ1-6; 10 nucleotides line up with TRBD1. CDR3 size: 16 residues. V shed 6 bases and J 5 bases; nucleotides not matched to a gene: 7. Germline-derived CDR1 and CDR2 are SNHLY and FYNNEI. CDR3 in DNA: TGTGCCAGCAGCCAAACCGACAGGGGGCATAATTCACCCCTCCACTTT. This encodes CASSQTDRGHNSPLHF.

CDR3 sequence reads: CASSFGTTTNTQYF. CDR3 nucleotide sequence: TGCGCCAGCAGTTTCGGGACTACCACTAATACGCAGTATTTT. This chain links TRBV5-1 with TRBJ2-3, with TRBD2 identical over 7 bases. Germline-derived CDR1 and CDR2 are SGHRS and YFSETQ. The CDR3 covers 14 residues. The trim removed 5 bases at V and 7 bases at J, leaving 10 bases unmatched. The variable domain in full, completed from reference TRBV5-1 and TRBJ2-3, reads KAGVTQTPRYLIKTRGQQVTLSCSPISGHRSVSWYQQTPGQGLQFLFEYFSETQRNKGNFPGRFSGRQFSNSRSEMNVSTLELGDSALYLCASSFGTTTNTQYFGPGTRLTVL.

The rearrangement uses TRBV9 and TRBJ2-3; perhaps TRBD1 as D (6 bases). The germline gives CDR1 SGDLS, CDR2 YYNGEE. CDR3 length: 15 residues. Trimming took off 2 bases at V and 2 bases at J, with 12 bases between the two ends. The CDR3 coding sequence is TGTGCCAGCAGCGTCAGAGGACAGACCACAGATACGCAGTATTTT. Protein: CASSVRGQTTDTQYF.

The genes are TRBV9 and TRBJ2-1; TRBD1 is a possible D gene (6 bases). The CDR3 has 15 amino acids. Trimming took 2 bases from V and 6 from J, leaving 15 bases between them. The V gene's germline CDR1 is SGDLS and CDR2 YYNGEE. The CDR3 region has the DNA TGTGCCAGCAGCGTCTCCGGGACAACTCGCAATGAGCAGTTCTTC. It translates to CASSVSGTTRNEQFF.

This clone appeared a single time. The gene calls are TRBV27 and TRBJ1-3; TRBD1 agrees at 9 bases. Germline CDR1 and CDR2: MNHEY and SMNVEV (reference sequence). This CDR3 spans 18 amino acids. V was pared by 6 bases and J by 0 bases, with 12 bases of the junction left unmatched. Here the CDR3 reads CASRGRDRATRSGNTIYF. As DNA, the CDR3 is TGTGCCAGCAGAGGGCGGGACAGGGCTACCCGCTCTGGAAACACCATATATTTT.

This clone was detected a few times. V is TRBV19 and J is TRBJ1-5; TRBD1 agrees at 10 bases. J was trimmed by 9 bases and V by 6 bases; bases with no gene match: 14. This CDR3 contains 16 residues. The germline V gene has CDR1 LNHDA and CDR2 SQIVND (reference sequence). CDR3 amino acids: CASRNPGQGLGGPQHF. The CDR3 bases are TGTGCCAGTAGAAACCCGGGACAGGGGCTCGGGGGGCCCCAGCATTTT. The variable domain in full, with the rest retrieved from reference TRBV19 and TRBJ1-5, is DGGITQSPKYLFRKEGQNVTLSCEQNLNHDAMYWYRQDPGQGLRLIYYSQIVNDFQKGDIAEGYSVSREKKESFPLTVTSAQKNPTAFYLCASRNPGQGLGGPQHFGDGTRLSIL.

The V call is TRBV5-1, the J call TRBJ1-2; a weak D match, TRBD1 (5 bases). Germline assignment: CDR1 SGHRS and CDR2 YFSETQ. The V end lost 5 bases, the J end lost 0 bases, and 17 bases lay between the germline ends. The CDR3 is 16 amino acids. CDR3: CASRHGTGKTNYGYTF. CDR3 bases: TGCGCCAGCAGACACGGAACAGGAAAAACTAACTATGGCTACACCTTC.

The chain joins TRBV7-2 to TRBJ1-1; weak D call: TRBD1 (6 bases). V lost 5 bases to trimming and J lost 4 bases, with 8 bases between them. The CDR3 covers 12 residues. Germline CDR1 and CDR2: SGHTA and FQGNSA. The CDR3 sequence: CASSVQGTEAFF. The DNA of the CDR3 is TGTGCCAGCAGCGTACAGGGCACTGAAGCTTTCTTT.

The rearrangement uses TRBV9 and TRBJ1-1; D may be TRBD1 (6 bases). Germline CDR1 SGDLS, CDR2 YYNGEE. The CDR3 loop spans 14 amino acids. Between the trimmed V and J ends, which lost 1 base and 5 bases, there was a span of 12 bases. The CDR3 here is CASSVMGGRTEAFF. In DNA, the CDR3 is TGTGCCAGCAGCGTAATGGGGGGGCGGACTGAAGCTTTCTTT.

The gene calls are TRBV6-5 and TRBJ2-1; 14 bases line up with TRBD2. CDR1 is MNHEY, CDR2 SVGAGI, per germline. Trimming took 7 bases from V and 6 from J; bases not matched to a gene: 5. The CDR3 extends over 15 amino acids. CDR3 bases: TGTGCCAGCACCCGAGGGACTAGCGGGGGCAATGAGCAGTTCTTC. The encoded protein is CASTRGTSGGNEQFF.

This clone occurred a few times. V usage is TRBV20-1 and J usage is TRBJ1-2, with TRBD1 identical over 8 bases. V was clipped by 5 bases and J by 8 bases; unmatched bases: 4. The CDR3 covers 11 residues. The germline V gene encodes CDR1 DFQATT and CDR2 SNEGSKA (reference sequence). CDR3: CSAADRGGYTF. The CDR3 DNA reads as TGCAGTGCTGCCGACAGGGGCGGCTACACCTTC.

The rearrangement links TRBV12-3 or TRBV12-4 to TRBJ1-4; TRBD1 agrees at 8 bases. Germline trimming cut 8 bases from V and 8 bases from J; bases unmatched to any gene: 7. This CDR3 contains 13 residues. The CDR3 bases are TGTGCCAGCGTGGACAGGGCAGAAGAAAAACTGTTTTTT. Translating gives CASVDRAEEKLFF.

The rearrangement joins TRBV12-3 or TRBV12-4 to TRBJ1-2; no clear D gene. The CDR3 has 12 amino acids. The V end lost 6 bases, the J end lost 7 bases, and 12 bases lay between the germline ends. The CDR3 reads CASRIGGSGYTF. The CDR3 nucleotides read TGTGCCAGCAGGATAGGAGGAAGTGGCTACACCTTC.

Concerning this clone itself: A much larger clone lies one base from this, so it may be a read error. The sample contains more than one DNA sequence encoding this CDR3. The CDR3 spells CSASPGEAVRIGEKLFF. DNA of the CDR3: TGCAGTGCTAGTCCGGGGGAAGCGGTTCGTATTGGTGAAAAACTATTTTTT. V and J are TRBV20-1 and TRBJ1-4, with D perhaps TRBD1 (5 bases). This CDR3 has 17 amino acids. Germline V lookup: CDR1 DFQATT, CDR2 SNEGSKA (reference sequence).

The chain carries TRBV5-4 and TRBJ1-5; D uncertain. Germline V gives CDR1 SGHNT, CDR2 YYREEE (reference sequence). V was pared by 4 bases and J by 0 bases, with 17 bases between. This CDR3 contains 17 residues. The CDR3 reads CASSPGGERLSNQPQHF. DNA of the CDR3: TGTGCCAGCAGCCCGGGTGGGGAGAGACTTAGCAATCAGCCCCAGCATTTT.

This clone was observed a few times. The chain joins TRBV7-2 to TRBJ2-2, with TRBD1 matching 7 bases. This CDR3 has 14 residues. With V trimmed by 2 bases and J by 6 bases, 3 bases remained unmatched. Germline assignment: CDR1 SGHTA and CDR2 FQGNSA. The CDR3 spells CASSLTGVAGELFF. The DNA for the CDR3 is TGTGCCAGCAGCTTAACAGGGGTGGCCGGGGAGCTGTTTTTT.

The CDR3 loop reads CASSRGHTNTEAFF. For the CDR3, the DNA is TGTGCCAGCAGCCGGGGACACACGAACACTGAAGCTTTCTTT. The chain recombines TRBV7-9 with TRBJ1-1; maybe TRBD1 (6 bases). The CDR3 extends over 14 amino acids. V was pared by 5 bases and J by 1 base, with 11 bases between. Germline CDR1 and CDR2: SEHNR and FQNEAQ (reference sequence).

The chain links TRBV7-8 to TRBJ2-5; the D gene is possibly TRBD2 (5 bases). V shed 5 bases and J shed 5 bases, with 6 bases lying between them. The germline V gene has CDR1 SGHVS and CDR2 FQNEAQ. The CDR3 sequence is 11 residues long. The CDR3: CASSPGETQYF. In nucleotides, the CDR3 is TGTGCCAGCAGCCCGGGGGAGACCCAGTACTTC. Using reference TRBV7-8 and TRBJ2-5 for the parts outside the CDR3, the full variable domain is GAGVSQSPRYKVAKRGQDVALRCDPISGHVSLFWYQQALGQGPEFLTYFQNEAQLDKSGLPSDRFFAERPEGSVSTLKIQRTQQEDSAVYLCASSPGETQYFGPGTRLLVL.

The V and J genes are TRBV18 and TRBJ2-5; D may be TRBD1 (6 bases). Germline assignment: CDR1 KGHSH and CDR2 LQKENI. The CDR3 spans 13 residues. The V end lost 5 bases, the J end lost 2 bases, and 9 bases lay between the germline ends. This chain's CDR3 is CASSGTQQETQYF. In DNA, the CDR3 is TGTGCCAGCTCAGGGACACAGCAAGAGACCCAGTACTTC.

In its sample, this clone was seen a few times. This rearrangement joins TRBV4-2 to TRBJ1-5; D is unclear. Trimming took off 0 bases at V and 13 bases at J, with 13 bases between the two ends. The germline CDR1 and CDR2 sequences are LGHNA and YNFKEQ. This CDR3 spans 13 amino acids. Here the CDR3 reads CASSQDPTSLQHF. In DNA form, the CDR3 reads TGTGCCAGCAGCCAAGACCCCACTTCTTTACAGCATTTT.

This clone was counted a few times. The chain uses TRBV7-9 and TRBJ1-5; D possibly corresponds to TRBD1 (6 bases). CDR3 length: 14 residues. Deletions cut 2 bases from V and 5 bases from J, with 10 bases between. The germline V gene encodes CDR1 SEHNR and CDR2 FQNEAQ (reference sequence). CDR3 nucleotides: TGTGCCAGCAGCTTATCGTCAGGGGATCAGCCCCAGCATTTT. Translation gives CASSLSSGDQPQHF. The entire variable domain, with the rest obtained from reference TRBV7-9 and TRBJ1-5, is as follows: DTGVSQNPRHKITKRGQNVTFRCDPISEHNRLYWYRQTLGQGPEFLTYFQNEAQLEKSRLLSDRFSAERPKGSFSTLEIQRTEQGDSAMYLCASSLSSGDQPQHFGDGTRLSIL.